The rows below give T cell receptor beta chains drawn from one sample of a study of OX40 agonist ivuxolimab in advanced cancers. Clones were read by immunoSEQ multiplex PCR, and TCRdb kept only the in-frame ones, dropping some. In the table there are about 88,000 clones, about 85% of which are singletons. This sample comprised CD4+ or CD8+ T cells sorted from blood, obtained in a trial of the OX40 agonist ivuxolimab. These receptors were collected from an adult with an advanced solid tumor such as melanoma, head and neck, liver or kidney cancer. CDR3s include the opening cysteine and the closing phenylalanine or tryptophan. The D gene is left open where the match is weak. Rows give clone size only sometimes, using once, few, many, or a class for an expanded clone.

CASSQQGYTGELFF	TGTGCCAGCAGCCAACAGGGTTACACCGGGGAGCTGTTTTTT	TRBV11-2	TRBJ2-2	-	-
CASSPWGSGGQTQYF	TGTGCCAGCAGCCCCTGGGGTTCCGGAGGTCAGACCCAGTACTTC	TRBV5-6	TRBJ2-5	-	-
CASSHLQGGNYNEQFF	TGCGCCAGCAGCCACCTGCAAGGGGGGAACTACAATGAGCAGTTCTTC	TRBV4-1	TRBJ2-1	once	-
CASSPPGPYEQYF	TGCGCCAGCAGCCCGCCAGGGCCCTACGAGCAGTACTTC	TRBV5-1	TRBJ2-7	-	-
CASSLEGQLEQYF	TGTGCCAGCAGCTTAGAGGGACAGCTCGAGCAGTACTTC	TRBV7-9	TRBJ2-7	-	TRBD1
CAWSGGPGETQYF	TGTGCCTGGAGTGGGGGACCAGGGGAGACCCAGTACTTC	TRBV30	TRBJ2-5	-	-
CASSLTMGAELFF	TGTGCCAGCAGCTTGACTATGGGGGCGGAGCTGTTTTTT	TRBV5-8	TRBJ2-2	-	-
CASSQDRYSNTEAFF	TGTGCCAGCAGCCAGGACAGATACTCGAACACTGAAGCTTTCTTT	TRBV21-1	TRBJ1-1	-	-
CASSLVGGYEQYF	TGTGCCAGCAGCTTAGTGGGGGGGTACGAGCAGTACTTC	TRBV7-9	TRBJ2-7	-	TRBD2
CASSLAASAQNIQYF	TGCGCCAGCAGCTTGGCGGCCAGCGCGCAAAACATTCAGTACTTC	TRBV5-1	TRBJ2-4	-	-
CASSLSGASGNTIYF	TGTGCCAGCAGCTTAAGCGGGGCCTCTGGAAACACCATATATTTT	TRBV7-3	TRBJ1-3	-	-
CASRYGVGYEQYF	TGCGCCAGCAGATACGGAGTTGGGTACGAGCAGTACTTC	TRBV5-1	TRBJ2-7	-	-
CAPLGKVAYEQYF	TGTGCCCCTTTAGGCAAAGTAGCCTACGAGCAGTACTTC	TRBV12-5	TRBJ2-7	many	-
CASSFPTGELFF	TGTGCCAGCAGTTTCCCCACCGGGGAGCTGTTTTTT	TRBV27	TRBJ2-2	-	-
CASSLALGGGNNEQFF	TGCGCCAGCAGCTTGGCCCTGGGCGGGGGAAACAATGAGCAGTTCTTC	TRBV5-1	TRBJ2-1	-	TRBD2
CASSPTRTGGPYEQYF	TGTGCCAGCTCACCTACTCGGACAGGGGGCCCCTACGAGCAGTACTTC	TRBV18	TRBJ2-7	-	TRBD1
CAISDGGLADDYEQYF	TGTGCCATCAGTGATGGTGGACTAGCTGACGACTACGAGCAGTACTTC	TRBV10-3	TRBJ2-7	-	TRBD2
CTMGRGNEQFF	TGCACCATGGGGAGGGGGAATGAGCAGTTCTTC	TRBV29-1	TRBJ2-1	-	-
CASSQFGSVNTGELFF	TGTGCCAGCAGCCAATTCGGGAGCGTTAACACCGGGGAGCTGTTTTTT	TRBV14	TRBJ2-2	-	-
CASSNNRGPLYDEQFF	TGTGCCAGCAGCAATAACAGGGGGCCTTTGTATGATGAGCAGTTCTTC	TRBV9	TRBJ2-1	-	TRBD1
CASSLGEGQPQHF	TGTGCCAGCAGCTTAGGTGAGGGCCAGCCCCAGCATTTT	TRBV7-6	TRBJ1-5	few	-
CASSQERDRGVMNTEAFF	TGTGCCAGCAGCCAAGAAAGGGACAGGGGGGTTATGAACACTGAAGCTTTCTTT	TRBV4-2	TRBJ1-1	-	TRBD1
CASSLPGDREQFF	TGTGCCAGCAGCTTGCCAGGCGACAGAGAGCAGTTCTTC	TRBV5-4	TRBJ2-1	-	-
CASSDRRRDPMWQYF	TGTGCCAGCAGCGACCGGCGGCGGGACCCCATGTGGCAGTACTTC	TRBV7-8	TRBJ2-7	-	-
CASSRGQATEGYGYTF	TGTGCCAGCAGCCGAGGGCAAGCGACCGAGGGATATGGCTACACCTTC	TRBV7-9	TRBJ1-2	-	-
CASSWERVGEQYF	TGTGCCAGCAGTTGGGAAAGGGTTGGGGAGCAGTACTTC	TRBV27	TRBJ2-7	-	-
CASSLAGSTDTQYF	TGTGCCAGCAGCTTAGCGGGGAGCACAGATACGCAGTATTTT	TRBV6-1	TRBJ2-3	-	TRBD2
CASRFSGVTDTQYF	TGTGCCAGCAGGTTTAGCGGGGTCACAGATACGCAGTATTTT	TRBV5-6	TRBJ2-3	-	TRBD2
CASSQDPGHTNTGELFF	TGCGCCAGCAGCCAAGATCCCGGACATACGAACACCGGGGAGCTGTTTTTT	TRBV4-3	TRBJ2-2	-	-
CASSQERLGTVSYNEQFF	TGTGCCAGCAGCCAAGAAAGGCTGGGGACTGTATCCTACAATGAGCAGTTCTTC	TRBV14	TRBJ2-1	-	-
CASSIAGGDQETQYF	TGTGCCAGTAGTATAGCGGGAGGGGACCAAGAGACCCAGTACTTC	TRBV19	TRBJ2-5	-	TRBD2
CASSAEHGRAYTF	TGTGCCAGCAGCGCTGAGCACGGCCGGGCCTACACCTTC	TRBV5-4	TRBJ1-2	-	-
CASSLFGGGTGDVGEQYF	TGTGCCAGCAGCTTATTTGGGGGAGGGACAGGGGATGTTGGTGAGCAGTACTTC	TRBV7-6	TRBJ2-5	-	TRBD1
CASSIGVPHENTEAFF	TGTGCCAGTAGTATAGGAGTTCCACACGAGAACACTGAAGCTTTCTTT	TRBV19	TRBJ1-1	-	-
CACPGEGPDTQYF	TGTGCCTGTCCCGGGGAGGGGCCAGATACGCAGTATTTT	TRBV30	TRBJ2-3	-	TRBD2
CASTRGSGRVVDTQYF	TGTGCCAGCACGAGGGGTAGCGGGAGGGTGGTAGATACGCAGTATTTT	TRBV2	TRBJ2-3	-	TRBD2
CASSFPATDNVPDTQYF	TGTGCCAGCAGCTTCCCAGCTACGGATAATGTCCCAGATACGCAGTATTTT	TRBV11-3	TRBJ2-3	-	-
CASSVPFGGNQPQHF	TGTGCCAGCAGTGTACCCTTCGGGGGCAATCAGCCCCAGCATTTT	TRBV28	TRBJ1-5	-	-
CASSQEDREGPTGELFF	TGCGCCAGCAGCCAAGAGGACAGGGAAGGTCCCACCGGGGAGCTGTTTTTT	TRBV4-1	TRBJ2-2	-	TRBD1
CAARASPNYGYTF	TGTGCCGCCAGGGCATCTCCTAACTATGGCTACACCTTC	TRBV28	TRBJ1-2	few	-
CAGLTRGDYGYTF	TGTGCCGGATTAACCAGGGGGGACTATGGCTACACCTTC	TRBV7-2	TRBJ1-2	-	TRBD1
CATSRDLREDTQYF	TGTGCCACCAGCAGAGATCTCAGGGAAGATACGCAGTATTTT	TRBV15	TRBJ2-3	-	-
CASSLFGGPGELFF	TGTGCCAGCAGCTTATTTGGGGGCCCCGGGGAGCTGTTTTTT	TRBV11-3	TRBJ2-2	-	-
CASSLGWDQPQHF	TGTGCCAGCAGCTTGGGTTGGGATCAGCCCCAGCATTTT	TRBV5-6	TRBJ1-5	few	-
CASSPRLSTDTQYF	TGCGCCAGCAGCCCGCGTTTGAGCACAGATACGCAGTATTTT	TRBV5-1	TRBJ2-3	-	-
CATSGPPDTVANTGELFF	TGTGCCACCAGCGGACCCCCGGACACAGTCGCGAACACCGGGGAGCTGTTTTTT	TRBV15	TRBJ2-2	-	-
CASSEGGGGYTF	TGTGCCAGCAGTGAAGGGGGCGGTGGCTACACCTTC	TRBV25-1	TRBJ1-2	-	-
CASSEGGAGELFF	TGTGCCAGTAGTGAGGGCGGGGCCGGGGAGCTGTTTTTT	TRBV19	TRBJ2-2	-	-
CASSLGARLGTGELFF	TGTGCCAGCAGCTTAGGTGCCAGGTTAGGGACCGGGGAGCTGTTTTTT	TRBV11-3	TRBJ2-2	-	-
CASSFGSASYEQYF	TGTGCCAGCAGCTTTGGTAGCGCCTCCTACGAGCAGTACTTC	TRBV7-2	TRBJ2-7	-	-
CASSPSPGTSGRNEQYF	TGTGCCAGCAGCCCCTCCCCCGGGACTAGCGGGAGAAACGAGCAGTACTTC	TRBV7-9	TRBJ2-7	-	TRBD2
CASSRNPGTRSLGQYF	TGTGCCAGCAGCAGGAACCCCGGGACTAGGAGTCTCGGGCAGTATTTT	TRBV5-5	TRBJ2-3	-	TRBD2
CASSLGGFSYEQYF	TGTGCCAGCAGTTTAGGGGGGTTTTCCTACGAGCAGTACTTC	TRBV28	TRBJ2-7	-	-
CASSPDGRTQYF	TGTGCCAGCAGCCCAGACGGGCGAACGCAGTATTTT	TRBV5-4	TRBJ2-3	-	-
CASSLPAGTDTQYF	TGTGCCAGCAGTTTACCCGCGGGCACAGATACGCAGTATTTT	TRBV28	TRBJ2-3	once	-